The clone carrying this TCR beta chain was seen only a few times. Its matching antigen is unknown. These data are taken from a study of T cell repertoires in cytomegalovirus infection. V was shortened by 8 bases and J by 4 bases, with 21 bases between the two germline ends. CDR3 length: 16 residues. Germline CDR1 MNHNS, CDR2 SASEGT. TCRdb itself ran the reads through MiXCR, one entry per CDR3 protein. The sample holds 80,000 or so distinct CDR3 sequences; approximately 42% are singletons and the top ten take 93%. Whole-study findings and limits: The ex vivo response was dominated by HLA-C-restricted CMV-specific TCR beta clonotypes.

The rearrangement links TRBV6-1 to TRBJ1-5; possible D gene TRBD1, 6 bases. The specimen was CD8+ T cells from cultured PBMCs, collected from culture after CMV antigen stimulation. The receptor was isolated from a human donor in good health (CMV status not recorded). Some clones in this sample may be carry-over from other donors' samples. The CDR3 loop is CASGQKTGFGNQPQHF. In nucleotides, the CDR3 is TGTGCCAGCGGCCAAAAAACAGGGTTTGGAAATCAGCCCCAGCATTTT.